This TCR beta chain was observed in a study of T cells after yellow fever vaccination. Study-wide findings and caveats: Most primary-vaccination clones reappeared after the booster (approximately 95% CD4, about 90% CD8). Secondary responses were weaker yet peaked faster, day 5 versus 15. A limited proportion of clonotypes was detected within both the CD4 and CD8 compartments.

CDR1 is MNHEY and CDR2 is SMNVEV in the germline V gene (reference sequence). Germline trimming cut 7 bases from V and 2 bases from J; bases unmatched to any gene: 16. The CDR3 sequence is 18 residues long. UMIs were added to TCR cDNA along with a universal primer site when it was made by 5'RACE template switching. One entry per CDR3 protein, called by TCRdb with MiXCR from the 5' RACE reads. The sample consists of fewer than 400,000 distinct CDR3 sequences, under 7.5% of them appearing once. This clonotype was observed a few times. Its antigen is still unknown. The TCR comes from a young man who received the YFV17D yellow fever vaccine. The rearrangement uses TRBV27 and TRBJ2-2; the match to TRBD2 covers 7 bases. Source: PBMCs, taken 5 days after the yellow fever booster vaccination. CDR3: CASTPRGRAGSNTGELFF. CDR3 nucleotides: TGTGCCAGCACCCCCCGCGGGAGAGCGGGATCCAACACCGGGGAGCTGTTTTTT.